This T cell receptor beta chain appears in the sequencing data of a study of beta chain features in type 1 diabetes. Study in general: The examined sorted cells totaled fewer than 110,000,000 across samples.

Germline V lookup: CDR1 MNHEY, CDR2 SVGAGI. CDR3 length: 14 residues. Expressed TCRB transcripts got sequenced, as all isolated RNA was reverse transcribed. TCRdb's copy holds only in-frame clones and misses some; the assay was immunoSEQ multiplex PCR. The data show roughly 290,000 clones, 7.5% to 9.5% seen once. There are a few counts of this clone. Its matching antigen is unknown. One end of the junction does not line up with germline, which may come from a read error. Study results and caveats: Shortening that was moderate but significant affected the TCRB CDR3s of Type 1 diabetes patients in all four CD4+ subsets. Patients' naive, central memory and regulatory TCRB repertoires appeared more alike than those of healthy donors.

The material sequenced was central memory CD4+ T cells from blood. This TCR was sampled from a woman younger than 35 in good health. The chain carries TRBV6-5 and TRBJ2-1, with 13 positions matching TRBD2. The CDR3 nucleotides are TGTGCCAGCAGTTTGACTAGCGGGGGGCCCGAGCGGTTCTTC. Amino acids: CASSLTSGGPERFF.